Each of the 32 T cell receptor beta chains below was sequenced from the same sample in a study of shared clonotypes between healthy human individuals. TCRdb's copy holds only in-frame clones and misses some; the assay was immunoSEQ multiplex PCR. The sample consists of under 2,500,000 clones, almost 96% of them appearing once. The sequenced sample was naive CD4+ T cells sorted from blood. Subset given: CD45RA+ positively selected. These receptors were obtained from a man aged 18-30 years in good health.

The chain has TRBV2 and TRBJ1-1; 7 positions agree with TRBD1. The CDR3 spans 15 residues. Germline CDR1 SNHLY, CDR2 FYNNEI. The V gene end was trimmed by 10 bases and the J gene end by 2 bases; junction bases not matched to a gene: 13. The CDR3 nucleotides are TGTGCCACCCTAGGCCGACAGGGTAGTAACACTGAAGCTTTCTTT. Its protein is CATLGRQGSNTEAFF. Full variable domain (rest looked up from reference TRBV2 and TRBJ1-1): EPEVTQTPSHQVTQMGQEVILRCVPISNHLYFYWYRQILGQKVEFLVSFYNNEISEKSEIFDDQFSVERPDGSNFTLKIRSTKLEDSAMYFCATLGRQGSNTEAFFGQGTRLTVV.

This chain links TRBV5-8 with TRBJ2-7, with a possible D match to TRBD1 (5 bases). The CDR3 is 16 residues long. V lost 6 bases and J 1 base, leaving 20 bases between the germline ends. The germline V gene encodes CDR1 SGHTS and CDR2 YDEGEE. The CDR3 loop reads CASTFGAALKSYEQYF. CDR3 bases: TGTGCCAGCACCTTTGGGGCAGCCCTTAAATCCTACGAGCAGTACTTC. Drawing the rest from reference TRBV5-8 and TRBJ2-7, the complete variable domain is EAGVTQSPTHLIKTRGQQATLRCSPISGHTSVYWYQQALGLGLQFLLWYDEGEERNRGNFPPRFSGRQFPNYSSELNVNALELEDSALYLCASTFGAALKSYEQYFGPGTRLTVT.

This clone was recorded only once. The chain has TRBV5-8 and TRBJ2-5; D gene uncertain. Trimming took 4 bases from V and 3 from J, leaving 10 bases between them. CDR3 length equals 13 residues. Germline CDR1 is SGHTS and CDR2 is YDEGEE. CDR3 loop: CASSLWAEETQYF. Here the CDR3 DNA reads TGTGCCAGCAGCCTGTGGGCCGAAGAGACCCAGTACTTC.

As for this clone: Other DNA variants within this sample encode the same CDR3. The gene calls are TRBV2 and TRBJ1-1; TRBD1 is a possible D gene (5 bases). The CDR3 covers 13 residues. The ends were cut back, 3 bases at V and 2 bases at J, with 7 bases in the middle. The germline V gene has CDR1 SNHLY and CDR2 FYNNEI. The CDR3 bases are TGTGCCAGCAGTGAGGACACTAACACTGAAGCTTTCTTT. Amino acids: CASSEDTNTEAFF.

The CDR3 DNA reads as TGCAGCGTTGAATTCTACACCACTCCGTTTGGCCGGCGGCAGGACGAGACAGATACGCAGTATTTT. Translation: CSVEFYTTPFGRRQDETDTQYF. The rearrangement links TRBV29-1 to TRBJ2-3; no firm D call. V gave up 2 bases and J gave up 3 bases, with 36 bases separating them. CDR1 is SQVTM, CDR2 ANQGSEA, per germline. The CDR3 extends over 22 amino acids.

The chain couples TRBV4-1 to TRBJ2-3, with 8 bases matching TRBD2. Germline assignment: CDR1 MGHRA and CDR2 YSYEKL. Trimming took 2 bases from V and 0 from J; bases not matched to a gene: 4. This CDR3 has 16 residues. CDR3 DNA sequence: TGCGCCAGCAGCCAAACACTAGCGGCCAGCACAGATACGCAGTATTTT. As protein: CASSQTLAASTDTQYF.

The rearrangement links TRBV5-1 to TRBJ2-3, with 12 bases that match TRBD2. The CDR3 is 15 amino acids. After removal of 0 bases from V and 6 bases from J, the junction contained 2 bases not matched to a gene. Germline CDR1 SGHRS, CDR2 YFSETQ. DNA for the CDR3: TGCGCCAGCAGCTTGGTTGGGACTAGCGGGGATACGCAGTATTTT. Residues: CASSLVGTSGDTQYF.

This clone was seen once. The chain couples TRBV10-3 to TRBJ2-3; TRBD2 agrees at 8 bases. After removal of 10 bases from V and 0 bases from J, the junction contained 6 bases not matched to a gene. This CDR3 is built from 14 residues. Looked up from germline, CDR1 is ENHRY and CDR2 is SYGVKD. In DNA form, the CDR3 reads TGTGCCACCCGGGAGGGACTGAGCACAGATACGCAGTATTTT. Its protein is CATREGLSTDTQYF.

The chain is built from TRBV7-9 and TRBJ2-1, with 10 bases lining up with TRBD2. CDR3 size: 18 residues. Unmatched junction bases numbered 12, after V lost 6 bases and J lost 1 base. CDR1 is SEHNR and CDR2 is FQNEAQ in the germline V gene (reference sequence). The CDR3 coding sequence is TGTGCCAGCAGTTTCTTTAGACTAGCGGGCAATTCCTACAATGAGCAGTTCTTC. Amino acid sequence: CASSFFRLAGNSYNEQFF. Complete variable domain (other parts from reference TRBV7-9 and TRBJ2-1): DTGVSQNPRHKITKRGQNVTFRCDPISEHNRLYWYRQTLGQGPEFLTYFQNEAQLEKSRLLSDRFSAERPKGSFSTLEIQRTEQGDSAMYLCASSFFRLAGNSYNEQFFGPGTRLTVL.

As to this clone: The sample has other DNA sequences that encode this CDR3 too. The rearrangement joins TRBV19 to TRBJ1-1, with D possibly being TRBD1 (6 bases). The CDR3 runs to 14 residues. Looked up from germline, CDR1 is LNHDA and CDR2 is SQIVND (reference sequence). Trimming stripped 1 base from V and 0 bases from J, with 6 bases between. CDR3 DNA sequence: TGTGCCAGTAGTATAGGGACAGTGAACACTGAAGCTTTCTTT. Translated: CASSIGTVNTEAFF.

The gene calls are TRBV7-2 and TRBJ2-1, with 9 bases lining up with TRBD2. Unmatched junction bases numbered 7, after V lost 2 bases and J lost 8 bases. Germline CDR1 reads SGHTA; CDR2 reads FQGNSA. This CDR3 is 15 amino acids long. The CDR3 spells CASSLNSGSVYEQFF. In DNA, the CDR3 is TGTGCCAGCAGCTTAAATAGCGGGAGTGTGTATGAGCAGTTCTTC.

This clone was detected only once. This sequence joins TRBV5-4 and TRBJ1-2; D might be TRBD1 (5 bases). The germline V gene has CDR1 SGHNT and CDR2 YYREEE (reference sequence). V lost 0 bases and J 8 bases, leaving 11 bases between the germline ends. The CDR3 runs to 13 residues. The DNA for the CDR3 is TGTGCCAGCAGCTTGGTGGACACGTCCGGCTACACCTTC. Translating it yields CASSLVDTSGYTF.

CDR3 DNA sequence: TGTGCCAGTAGTATGCGGCTAGCGGGGGGGCGGAGTAGGACAGATACGCAGTATTTT. This sequence encodes CASSMRLAGGRSRTDTQYF. This rearrangement joins TRBV19 to TRBJ2-3; 12 bases agree with TRBD2. The CDR3 loop spans 19 amino acids. CDR1 is LNHDA, CDR2 SQIVND, per germline (reference sequence). V dropped 3 bases and J dropped 3; count of bases not matched to a gene: 13.

The chain recombines TRBV7-2 with TRBJ2-3, with TRBD2 matching over 14 bases. Trimming cost V 4 bases and J 2 bases; bases outside gene matches: 11. This CDR3 has 19 amino acids. Per the germline V gene, CDR1 is SGHTA and CDR2 is FQGNSA. The CDR3 spells CASSSLAGLAGDITDTQYF. The CDR3 coding sequence is TGTGCCAGCAGCTCCCTGGCGGGACTAGCGGGAGACATCACAGATACGCAGTATTTT.

This chain links TRBV4-1 with TRBJ2-2, with a weak D call TRBD1 (5 bases). The V gene's germline CDR1 is MGHRA and CDR2 YSYEKL. Trimming took off 1 base at V and 5 bases at J, with 11 bases between the two ends. The CDR3 is 15 residues long. The CDR3 DNA reads TGCGCCAGCAGCCAAGTCCAAAAGGGGACCGGGGAGCTGTTTTTT. It is translated as CASSQVQKGTGELFF.

This clone appeared once. This chain joins TRBV6-1 and TRBJ2-7; TRBD1 might be the D (5 bases). Germline assignment: CDR1 MNHNS and CDR2 SASEGT. The CDR3 spans 14 residues. V lost 2 bases and J 6 bases, leaving 14 bases between the germline ends. The CDR3 nucleotides read TGTGCCAGCAGTGAAAGTCTCTGGGGCTCCGAGCAGTACTTC. As protein: CASSESLWGSEQYF.

The chain employs TRBV6-6 and TRBJ2-5; D is unclear. Germline V gene sequence: CDR1 MNHNY, CDR2 SVGAGI (reference sequence). Trimming took 4 bases from V and 4 from J, leaving 19 bases between them. This CDR3 is 16 amino acids long. The CDR3 DNA reads TGTGCCAGCAGTTTACGGGCCTCAACGGTGGGAGAGACCCAGTACTTC. This encodes CASSLRASTVGETQYF.

This chain links TRBV9 with TRBJ1-1; 8 bases map to TRBD1. This CDR3 comprises 15 residues. V lost 0 bases and J lost 0; bases outside the gene matches: 1. Germline-derived CDR1 and CDR2 are SGDLS and YYNGEE. The CDR3 region is CASSVGDRMNTEAFF. The CDR3 DNA reads TGTGCCAGCAGCGTAGGGGACAGGATGAACACTGAAGCTTTCTTT.

CDR3 region: CASSYGDPWRANEKLFF. The CDR3 DNA reads as TGCGCCAGCAGCTACGGGGACCCGTGGAGAGCTAATGAAAAACTGTTTTTT. The V gene is TRBV5-1, the J gene TRBJ1-4; tentative D call: TRBD1 (5 bases). Trimming cost V 3 bases and J 3 bases, with 18 bases left between them. The germline V gene has CDR1 SGHRS and CDR2 YFSETQ. The CDR3 has 17 amino acids.

V gene TRBV6-4 combines with J gene TRBJ2-2; D possibly corresponds to TRBD1 (5 bases). This CDR3 region has 13 residues. V lost 7 bases, J lost 4 bases, and 10 bases lay in between. Germline V CDR1 and CDR2: MRHNA, SNTAGT. The CDR3: CASITGSTGELFF. The CDR3 region has the DNA TGTGCCAGCATTACAGGAAGCACCGGGGAGCTGTTTTTT.

This chain joins TRBV6-5 and TRBJ2-5; D possibly uses TRBD1 or TRBD2 (5 bases each). V lost 6 bases to trimming and J lost 5 bases, with 16 bases between them. The V gene's germline CDR1 is MNHEY and CDR2 SVGAGI. CDR3 length equals 14 residues. CDR3: CASRKPGAQETQYF. Here the CDR3 DNA reads TGTGCCAGCAGGAAGCCCGGGGCCCAGGAGACCCAGTACTTC.

The V gene is TRBV6-5, the J gene TRBJ1-6; the D gene is possibly TRBD1 (6 bases). This CDR3 has 15 amino acids. The germline V gene encodes CDR1 MNHEY and CDR2 SVGAGI. The V gene lost 6 bases and the J gene lost 10 bases, with 19 bases spanning the gap. The CDR3 protein is CASRRGTKGGSPLHF. CDR3 bases: TGTGCCAGCAGAAGGGGGACAAAAGGAGGGTCACCCCTCCACTTT.

Concerning this clone: The junction differs from germline at one of its ends, possibly a read error. The chain recombines TRBV19 with TRBJ2-5, with 10 bases that match TRBD1. The CDR3 runs to 18 residues. Germline V gene lookup returns CDR1 LNHDA and CDR2 SQIVND (reference sequence). The CDR3, as DNA: TGTGCCAGTAGTATTCGGGTGTGGACAGGGGGACACCAGGAGACCCAGTACTTC. It encodes CASSIRVWTGGHQETQYF.

J is TRBJ2-5 and V is TRBV5-1; D possibly corresponds to TRBD1 (6 bases). Trimming shortened V by 4 bases and J by 5 bases, and 9 bases separated the two germline ends. The CDR3 loop spans 12 amino acids. CDR1 and CDR2 (germline): SGHRS, YFSETQ. The CDR3 reads CASSHDRETQYF. For the CDR3, the DNA is TGCGCCAGCAGCCACGACAGGGAGACCCAGTACTTC.

In regard to this clone: The junction and the germline gene differ at one end; a read error may be behind it. The chain is built from TRBV28 and TRBJ2-4; TRBD1 matches at 7 bases. This CDR3 region has 12 residues. Germline-derived CDR1 and CDR2 are MDHEN and SYDVKM. In nucleotides, the CDR3 is TGTGCCAGCAGTTTCCGCGACAGGGCGAGGAACTTC. This gives the protein CASSFRDRARNF.

This chain joins TRBV5-1 and TRBJ2-2; 10 nucleotides align to TRBD2. This CDR3 spans 16 amino acids. From germline, CDR1 is SGHRS and CDR2 YFSETQ. The V gene end was trimmed by 4 bases and the J gene end by 6 bases; junction bases not matched to a gene: 9. The CDR3 loop reads CASSRTSGEGAGELFF. The CDR3 DNA is TGCGCCAGCAGCCGAACTAGCGGGGAAGGGGCCGGGGAGCTGTTTTTT.

J is TRBJ2-7 and V is TRBV7-9, with 8 bases that match TRBD1. V shed 1 base and J 6 bases; nucleotides not matched to a gene: 5. The V gene's germline CDR1 is SEHNR and CDR2 FQNEAQ (reference sequence). This CDR3 has 14 amino acids. The CDR3: CASSLETGVVEQYF. For the CDR3, the DNA is TGTGCCAGCAGCTTAGAGACAGGGGTCGTCGAGCAGTACTTC.

J is TRBJ2-1 and V is TRBV2, with 7 bases identical to TRBD2. V trimming: 1 base; J trimming: 10 bases; junction bases outside the gene matches: 4. The CDR3 is 13 amino acids. Germline CDR1 SNHLY, CDR2 FYNNEI. The CDR3, as DNA: TGTGCCAGCAGTGAAGGACTAGCAAGAGAGCAGTTCTTC. Its protein product is CASSEGLAREQFF. Combining the CDR3 with reference TRBV2 and TRBJ2-1 gives the whole variable domain EPEVTQTPSHQVTQMGQEVILRCVPISNHLYFYWYRQILGQKVEFLVSFYNNEISEKSEIFDDQFSVERPDGSNFTLKIRSTKLEDSAMYFCASSEGLAREQFFGPGTRLTVL.

V is TRBV5-1 and J is TRBJ2-1; 8 nucleotides line up with TRBD1. Germline V gene data show CDR1 as SGHRS and CDR2 as YFSETQ. This CDR3 is 14 amino acids long. V was pared by 4 bases and J by 7 bases, with 7 bases of the junction left unmatched. This CDR3 is CASSVGQVHNEQFF. The CDR3 DNA reads TGCGCCAGCAGCGTGGGACAGGTCCATAATGAGCAGTTCTTC.

The CDR3 spells CASSATGGFKAGELFF. In DNA, the CDR3 is TGTGCCAGCAGCGCGACAGGGGGCTTCAAGGCCGGGGAGCTGTTTTTT. V is TRBV9 and J is TRBJ2-2; TRBD1 aligns across 10 bases. Germline V CDR1 and CDR2: SGDLS, YYNGEE. CDR3 size: 16 residues. The J segment lost 6 bases and the V segment lost 3 bases, leaving 8 bases of the junction unmatched. The variable domain in full, with the rest retrieved from reference TRBV9 and TRBJ2-2, is DSGVTQTPKHLITATGQRVTLRCSPRSGDLSVYWYQQSLDQGLQFLIQYYNGEERAKGNILERFSAQQFPDLHSELNLSSLELGDSALYFCASSATGGFKAGELFFGEGSRLTVL.

DNA of the CDR3: TGTGCCAGCACTAGAATGGGGGTTAACACTGAAGCTTTCTTT. The encoded protein is CASTRMGVNTEAFF. The chain joins TRBV2 to TRBJ1-1, with D perhaps matching TRBD1 (5 bases). V lost 7 bases and J 2 bases, leaving 14 bases between the germline ends. The CDR3 is made up of 14 amino acids. CDR1 and CDR2 (germline): SNHLY, FYNNEI.

V gene TRBV28 combines with J gene TRBJ2-3, with D uncertain. Between the trimmed V and J ends, which lost 7 bases and 2 bases, there was a span of 16 bases. Germline V gene sequence: CDR1 MDHEN, CDR2 SYDVKM. The CDR3 loop spans 15 amino acids. The CDR3 DNA reads TGTGCCAGCAAGGGAAAGAGAGGCAACACAGATACGCAGTATTTT. Translated, it gives CASKGKRGNTDTQYF.